This T cell receptor (beta chain) appears in the sequencing data of a study of OX40 agonist ivuxolimab in advanced cancers. Looking at the study overall: Treatment received earlier with anti-PD-1, anti-PD-L1 or anti-CTLA-4 agents was allowed, and under 50% had some.

Trimming stripped 3 bases from V and 6 bases from J, with 13 bases between. Germline CDR1 SGHRS, CDR2 YFSETQ. CDR3 size: 13 residues. As regards this clone: The target antigen is unknown.

Findings and limits, study-wide: Relative to CD4+, CD8+ T cells held more expanded clones on average.

Produced via immunoSEQ multiplex PCR; TCRdb's table is partial and in-frame only. The sample records roughly 92,000 clones, roughly nine tenths being singletons. The sequence was collected from an adult with an advanced solid tumor such as melanoma, head and neck, liver or kidney cancer. This chain links TRBV5-1 with TRBJ2-7, with D possibly being TRBD1 or TRBD2 (5 bases each). This material consisted of CD4+ or CD8+ T cells sorted from blood, taken in a trial of the OX40 agonist ivuxolimab. The chain's CDR3 is CASSWGEEGEQYF. The CDR3, as DNA: TGCGCCAGCAGCTGGGGCGAAGAGGGCGAGCAGTACTTC.